The T cell receptor (beta chain) described here comes from a study of OX40 agonist ivuxolimab in advanced cancers. Sequencing used immunoSEQ multiplex PCR; TCRdb keeps in-frame clones, though not all of them. The sample contains tens of thousands of clones, about 90% of which appear only once. Germline V lookup: CDR1 GTSNPN, CDR2 SVGIG (reference sequence). Trimming removed 2 bases from V and 0 bases from J, with 11 bases in between. The CDR3 is made up of 14 amino acids. The clonotype was recovered from an adult with an advanced solid tumor such as melanoma, head and neck, liver or kidney cancer. The material was CD4+ or CD8+ T cells sorted from blood, obtained in a trial of the OX40 agonist ivuxolimab. The chain has TRBV30 and TRBJ2-7; no clear D gene. This chain's CDR3 is CAWSSSRSSYEQYF. For the CDR3, the DNA is TGTGCCTGGAGTTCCTCTAGGAGCTCCTACGAGCAGTACTTC.